This T cell receptor (beta chain) is from a study of graft-versus-host responses after intestinal transplantation. The CDR3 is made up of 14 amino acids, end residues included. The V gene's germline CDR1 is KGHSH and CDR2 LQKENI. Sequencing was performed with immunoSEQ multiplex PCR; in TCRdb, only in-frame clones are kept and a portion is missing. This sample carries 12,000 to 15,000 clones, almost 30% of them seen once, and the ten largest clones take about 3.9%. A note on this clone: Given the absence of the conserved phenylalanine or tryptophan at the CDR3 end, a read error is likely. The limits of the CDR3 on the DNA are not certain, so only TCRdb's listed CDR3 is given.

The rearrangement links TRBV18 to TRBJ1-1; TRBD1, the D gene given by the table, was not confirmed from the DNA. This clonotype was obtained from a human patient who received an intestinal transplant. The starting material was alloreactive CD4+ T cells from a mixed lymphocyte reaction culture, obtained before intestinal transplant. Subset specified: CFSE-low proliferating T cells sorted from roughly six-day pre-transplant mixed lymphocyte reaction (GvH or HvG direction). The CDR3 sequence: CASSSKDRNTEAFL.